These T cell receptor beta chains were read from a single sample in a study of T cells in localized non-small cell lung cancer. Clones were sequenced by immunoSEQ multiplex PCR, and TCRdb holds only the in-frame ones, with some missing. The repertoire consists of about 15,000 clones, with about four fifths occurring once and the leading ten covering around 4%. The sample consisted of peripheral blood, taken before any cancer treatment. All receptors derive from a female donor older than 55 with stage I squamous cell lung carcinoma. The CDR3 runs from the conserved cysteine through the conserved F or W. A D gene is named only where the DNA matches it firmly. Only some rows state a clone size, as once, few, many or a class for expanded clones.

CDR3aa: CASSYSRGPRDRTRVTEAFF
CDR3nt: TGTGCCAGCAGTTACTCGAGGGGGCCCCGGGACCGCACACGGGTGACTGAAGCTTTCTTT
v_gene: TRBV6-7
abundance: .
j_gene: TRBJ1-1
d_gene: TRBD1

CDR3aa: CASSGGGNTEAFF
CDR3nt: TGTGCCAGCAGTGGTGGGGGGAACACTGAAGCTTTCTTT
v_gene: TRBV2
abundance: .
j_gene: TRBJ1-1
d_gene: .

CDR3aa: CASSLTGGPLYEQYF
CDR3nt: TGTGCCAGCAGTCTAACAGGGGGGCCCCTCTACGAGCAGTACTTC
v_gene: TRBV2
abundance: .
j_gene: TRBJ2-7
d_gene: TRBD1

CDR3aa: CASRPGGSREQFF
CDR3nt: TGTGCCAGCAGGCCCGGGGGGTCCCGGGAGCAGTTCTTC
v_gene: TRBV7-2
abundance: .
j_gene: TRBJ2-1
d_gene: TRBD2

CDR3aa: CASSRRGPNTEAFF
CDR3nt: TGTGCCAGCAGCCGCAGGGGGCCAAACACTGAAGCTTTCTTT
v_gene: TRBV5-6
abundance: .
j_gene: TRBJ1-1
d_gene: TRBD1

CDR3aa: CASSLIQGAYGYTF
CDR3nt: TGCGCCAGCAGCCTAATACAGGGTGCGTATGGCTACACCTTC
v_gene: TRBV4-3
abundance: few
j_gene: TRBJ1-2
d_gene: .

CDR3aa: CASSPPPGTGNYGYTF
CDR3nt: TGTGCCAGCTCACCACCACCCGGGACAGGGAACTATGGCTACACCTTC
v_gene: TRBV18
abundance: .
j_gene: TRBJ1-2
d_gene: TRBD1

CDR3aa: CATSRETGGSGNTIYF
CDR3nt: TGTGCCACCAGCAGAGAAACAGGGGGCTCTGGAAACACCATATATTTT
v_gene: TRBV15
abundance: few
j_gene: TRBJ1-3
d_gene: TRBD1

CDR3aa: CASSSGTETNSPLHF
CDR3nt: TGTGCCAGCTCGTCCGGGACAGAGACCAATTCACCCCTCCACTTT
v_gene: TRBV27
abundance: few
j_gene: TRBJ1-6
d_gene: TRBD1

CDR3aa: CASRGLETLQETQYF
CDR3nt: TGTGCCAGCAGAGGATTAGAGACCCTACAAGAGACCCAGTACTTC
v_gene: TRBV14
abundance: .
j_gene: TRBJ2-5
d_gene: .

CDR3aa: CASRVGTGTGHEQYF
CDR3nt: TGCGCCAGCAGGGTGGGGACAGGGACGGGCCACGAGCAGTACTTC
v_gene: TRBV5-1
abundance: .
j_gene: TRBJ2-7
d_gene: TRBD1

CDR3aa: CASGPTGLPQHF
CDR3nt: TGTGCCAGCGGTCCAACGGGGCTGCCCCAGCATTTT
v_gene: TRBV27
abundance: .
j_gene: TRBJ1-5
d_gene: .

CDR3aa: CASSLMGGSEAFF
CDR3nt: TGCGCCAGCAGCCTAATGGGCGGATCTGAAGCTTTCTTT
v_gene: TRBV4-3
abundance: .
j_gene: TRBJ1-1
d_gene: .

CDR3aa: CASSDEGTGELFF
CDR3nt: TGTGCCAGCAGTGATGAGGGAACCGGGGAGCTGTTTTTT
v_gene: TRBV2
abundance: .
j_gene: TRBJ2-2
d_gene: .

CDR3aa: CASSLSTVEQYF
CDR3nt: TGTGCCAGCAGCCTTTCTACAGTCGAGCAGTACTTC
v_gene: TRBV11-3
abundance: .
j_gene: TRBJ2-7
d_gene: .

CDR3aa: CASSIWGQGARYNEQFF
CDR3nt: TGTGCCAGTAGTATTTGGGGACAGGGGGCGAGATACAATGAGCAGTTCTTC
v_gene: TRBV19
abundance: .
j_gene: TRBJ2-1
d_gene: TRBD1

CDR3aa: CASSRQGISYGYTF
CDR3nt: TGTGCCAGCAGTAGACAGGGGATATCCTATGGCTACACCTTC
v_gene: TRBV7-8
abundance: .
j_gene: TRBJ1-2
d_gene: TRBD1

CDR3aa: CASSLTGGESPLHF
CDR3nt: TGTGCCAGCAGTTTAACAGGGGGCGAATCACCCCTCCACTTT
v_gene: TRBV27
abundance: .
j_gene: TRBJ1-6
d_gene: TRBD1

CDR3aa: CASSPNPYGGYEQYF
CDR3nt: TGTGCCAGCAGCCCGAATCCGTACGGGGGCTACGAGCAGTACTTC
v_gene: TRBV7-2
abundance: .
j_gene: TRBJ2-7
d_gene: .

CDR3aa: CASSQDRVGSYEQYF
CDR3nt: TGCGCCAGCAGCCAAGACAGGGTGGGCTCCTACGAGCAGTACTTC
v_gene: TRBV4-3
abundance: .
j_gene: TRBJ2-7
d_gene: .

CDR3aa: CASSPGLFTDTQYF
CDR3nt: TGTGCCAGCAGCCCGGGACTTTTCACAGATACGCAGTATTTT
v_gene: TRBV6-5
abundance: .
j_gene: TRBJ2-3
d_gene: .

CDR3aa: CASSDGEAYGYTF
CDR3nt: TGTGCCAGCAGTGACGGGGAAGCCTATGGCTACACCTTC
v_gene: TRBV2
abundance: .
j_gene: TRBJ1-2
d_gene: .

CDR3aa: CASSQFFQFPSGANVLTF
CDR3nt: TGCGCCAGCAGTCAATTCTTTCAGTTCCCATCTGGGGCCAACGTCCTGACTTTC
v_gene: TRBV23-1
abundance: once
j_gene: TRBJ2-6
d_gene: .

CDR3aa: CASSLSPVLNEQYF
CDR3nt: TGTGCCAGCAGTTTATCGCCGGTCTTGAACGAGCAGTACTTC
v_gene: TRBV27
abundance: .
j_gene: TRBJ2-7
d_gene: .

CDR3aa: CASSFEITYNSPLHF
CDR3nt: TGTGCCAGCAGTTTCGAGATCACCTATAATTCACCCCTCCACTTT
v_gene: TRBV5-6
abundance: .
j_gene: TRBJ1-6
d_gene: .

CDR3aa: CASSPGQSYEQYF
CDR3nt: TGTGCCAGCTCACCAGGACAGAGCTACGAGCAGTACTTC
v_gene: TRBV18
abundance: once
j_gene: TRBJ2-7
d_gene: .

CDR3aa: CASSLDGGVNTEAFF
CDR3nt: TGTGCCAGCAGCTTAGACGGGGGAGTGAACACTGAAGCTTTCTTT
v_gene: TRBV7-2
abundance: once
j_gene: TRBJ1-1
d_gene: .

CDR3aa: CASSNPQGTTYEQYF
CDR3nt: TGTGCCAGTAGTAACCCACAGGGGACCACCTACGAGCAGTACTTC
v_gene: TRBV19
abundance: .
j_gene: TRBJ2-7
d_gene: TRBD1

CDR3aa: CASSQRLAGGPGNEQFF
CDR3nt: TGTGCCAGCAGCCAACGACTAGCGGGGGGGCCCGGGAATGAGCAGTTCTTC
v_gene: TRBV7-7
abundance: .
j_gene: TRBJ2-1
d_gene: TRBD2

CDR3aa: CASSPRTGNGELFF
CDR3nt: TGTGCCAGCAGCCCCCGGACAGGGAACGGGGAGCTGTTTTTT
v_gene: TRBV2
abundance: .
j_gene: TRBJ2-2
d_gene: TRBD1

CDR3aa: CASSPPGVLYNSPLHF
CDR3nt: TGTGCCAGTAGCCCCCCAGGGGTCCTCTATAATTCACCCCTCCACTTT
v_gene: TRBV19
abundance: .
j_gene: TRBJ1-6
d_gene: .

CDR3aa: CASSFAGPRRNTEAFF
CDR3nt: TGTGCCAGCAGCTTCGCAGGGCCAAGGAGGAACACTGAAGCTTTCTTT
v_gene: TRBV7-2
abundance: .
j_gene: TRBJ1-1
d_gene: .

CDR3aa: CASRSRTSGGKYF
CDR3nt: TGTGCCAGCAGATCCCGGACTAGCGGGGGAAAGTACTTC
v_gene: TRBV27
abundance: .
j_gene: TRBJ2-5
d_gene: TRBD2

CDR3aa: CASSIHLAGDYEQYF
CDR3nt: TGTGCCAGTAGTATCCATCTAGCGGGGGACTACGAGCAGTACTTC
v_gene: TRBV19
abundance: .
j_gene: TRBJ2-7
d_gene: TRBD2

CDR3aa: CASSYRDSDSYEQYF
CDR3nt: TGCGCCAGCAGCTACCGGGACTCTGACTCCTACGAGCAGTACTTC
v_gene: TRBV5-1
abundance: few
j_gene: TRBJ2-7
d_gene: .

CDR3aa: CASSAQGEYNEQFF
CDR3nt: TGCGCCAGCAGCGCACAGGGAGAATACAATGAGCAGTTCTTC
v_gene: TRBV5-1
abundance: .
j_gene: TRBJ2-1
d_gene: .

CDR3aa: CASRKHRASYEQYF
CDR3nt: TGTGCCAGCAGAAAACACAGGGCGTCGTACGAGCAGTACTTC
v_gene: TRBV6-5
abundance: .
j_gene: TRBJ2-7
d_gene: .

CDR3aa: CASSRRLVLDEQFF
CDR3nt: TGTGCCAGCAGCCGAAGACTAGTCTTGGATGAGCAGTTCTTC
v_gene: TRBV11-2
abundance: .
j_gene: TRBJ2-1
d_gene: .

CDR3aa: CASSLVFGTGESQQYF
CDR3nt: TGCGCCAGCAGCTTGGTTTTCGGGACAGGGGAGAGTCAGCAGTACTTC
v_gene: TRBV5-1
abundance: .
j_gene: TRBJ2-7
d_gene: TRBD1

CDR3aa: CASSVANLAGRADTQYF
CDR3nt: TGTGCCAGCAGCGTAGCTAACCTAGCGGGGAGGGCAGATACGCAGTATTTT
v_gene: TRBV9
abundance: once
j_gene: TRBJ2-3
d_gene: TRBD2

CDR3aa: CASTPGQGGYTF
CDR3nt: TGTGCCAGCACCCCGGGACAGGGCGGCTACACCTTC
v_gene: TRBV6-6
abundance: .
j_gene: TRBJ1-2
d_gene: TRBD1

CDR3aa: CASSVSGGGSPLHF
CDR3nt: TGTGCCAGCAGCGTAAGTGGGGGTGGTTCACCCCTCCACTTT
v_gene: TRBV7-2
abundance: .
j_gene: TRBJ1-6
d_gene: .

CDR3aa: CASSYGQDYGYTF
CDR3nt: TGTGCCAGCAGCTATGGACAGGACTATGGCTACACCTTC
v_gene: TRBV5-6
abundance: .
j_gene: TRBJ1-2
d_gene: TRBD1